The 15 T cell receptor beta chains presented below share a single source sample, sequenced in a study of radiotherapy plus CTLA-4 blockade in lung cancer (dated by TCRdb to the late 2010s). Preparation of the library involved the immunoSEQ multiplex PCR assay. Drawn from immuneACCESS, this table holds only the in-frame rearrangements with V and J called that TCRdb kept. Clones are partly lost; checked studies trace under half to an unresolved V gene and leave the rest unexplained. For this sample there are roughly 45,000 clones; roughly 59% appear just once. Around a sixth of the sample rests with the top ten. Sequenced material: peripheral blood, taken from a patient treated with radiotherapy plus ipilimumab. The receptors come from a human donor with non-small cell lung cancer who had a partial response to radiotherapy plus ipilimumab.

In DNA, the CDR3 is TGTGCCAGCAGCTCGGACAGGGGGGAAAAACTGTTTTTT. Its protein is CASSSDRGEKLFF. V is TRBV5-5 and J is TRBJ1-4; 10 bases match TRBD1. CDR1 SGHKS and CDR2 YYEKEE come from the germline V gene (reference sequence). This CDR3 region has 13 residues. The ends lost 3 bases at V and 8 bases at J; junction bases unmatched: 1.

The chain couples TRBV14 to TRBJ1-2; D may be TRBD1 (5 bases). Trimming took off 3 bases at V and 7 bases at J, with 18 bases between the two ends. CDR3 size: 15 residues. CDR1 is SGHDN, CDR2 FVKESK, per germline. This CDR3 reads CASSHNPQDGFGYTF. DNA for the CDR3: TGTGCCAGCAGCCATAACCCACAGGACGGTTTTGGCTACACCTTC.

The CDR3 DNA follows: TGTGCCAGTAGTATGGAGTGGATCGGTTCTAGCACAGATACGCAGTATTTT. Translation gives CASSMEWIGSSTDTQYF. This chain connects TRBV19 to TRBJ2-3; D is uncertain. V lost 3 bases to trimming and J lost 0 bases, with 16 bases between them. CDR3 size: 17 residues. CDR1 is LNHDA, CDR2 SQIVND, per germline (reference sequence).

This chain links TRBV6-5 with TRBJ2-7; no clear D. Trimming cost V 8 bases and J 2 bases, with 10 bases left between them. The CDR3 is made up of 12 amino acids. The V gene's germline CDR1 is MNHEY and CDR2 SVGAGI. CDR3 sequence reads: CASHLGAYEQYF. For the CDR3, the DNA is TGTGCCAGCCACTTAGGAGCCTACGAGCAGTACTTC.

The V gene is TRBV19, the J gene TRBJ2-7; maybe TRBD2 (5 bases). V lost 3 bases and J 3 bases, leaving 15 bases between the germline ends. The CDR3 covers 15 residues. CDR1 LNHDA and CDR2 SQIVND come from the germline V gene (reference sequence). This chain's CDR3 is CASSISGSNNYEQYF. The CDR3 DNA is TGTGCCAGTAGTATTTCGGGATCAAATAACTACGAGCAGTACTTC.

As concerns this clone: The sample contains more than one DNA sequence encoding this CDR3. V gene TRBV19 combines with J gene TRBJ1-5; D uncertain. Trimming cost V 1 base and J 2 bases, with 3 bases left between them. The CDR3 runs to 13 residues. The germline V gene encodes CDR1 LNHDA and CDR2 SQIVND (reference sequence). The CDR3 DNA reads TGTGCCAGTAGTATAGGAGGCAATCAGCCCCAGCATTTT. Amino acids: CASSIGGNQPQHF.

This clone has more than one count but fewer than ten. The chain has TRBV4-1 and TRBJ1-1; D is perhaps TRBD1 (6 bases). This CDR3 is 14 amino acids long. Germline V gene lookup returns CDR1 MGHRA and CDR2 YSYEKL. V lost 0 bases and J lost 7, with 12 bases in between. The CDR3: CASSQDGNRDEAFF. CDR3 nucleotide sequence: TGCGCCAGCAGCCAAGATGGTAACAGGGATGAAGCTTTCTTT.

The chain's CDR3 is CASSFEGSGNTIYF. CDR3 DNA: TGTGCCAGCAGCTTTGAGGGTTCTGGAAACACCATATATTTT. The chain carries TRBV7-9 and TRBJ1-3; D is unclear. This CDR3 comprises 14 residues. Germline CDR1 reads SEHNR; CDR2 reads FQNEAQ (reference sequence). V lost 3 bases to trimming and J lost 1 base, with 7 bases between them.

The V and J genes are TRBV19 and TRBJ2-7; weak D call: TRBD2 (6 bases). The CDR3 covers 15 residues. Trimming took 5 bases from V and 0 from J, leaving 14 bases between them. Germline CDR1 is LNHDA and CDR2 is SQIVND (reference sequence). CDR3 sequence (DNA): TGTGCCAGTAGTGTCCGAGCTAGCGACTCCTACGAGCAGTACTTC. Amino acid sequence: CASSVRASDSYEQYF.

This chain uses TRBV7-9 with TRBJ1-1; 11 bases match TRBD1. Trimming removed 6 bases from V and 5 bases from J; junction bases left unmatched: 8. The length of the CDR3 is 15 residues. CDR1 and CDR2 from the germline V gene are SEHNR and FQNEAQ (reference sequence). In DNA, the CDR3 is TGTGCCAGCAGTTGGACAGGGGGCGAGAGGACTGAAGCTTTCTTT. It encodes CASSWTGGERTEAFF.

This rearrangement joins TRBV14 to TRBJ1-2; D gene unclear. CDR1 is SGHDN and CDR2 is FVKESK in the germline V gene. This CDR3 contains 13 residues. The V end was cut by 0 bases, the J end by 5 bases, with 7 bases between. The CDR3 is CASSQDLGYGYTF. In DNA, the CDR3 is TGTGCCAGCAGCCAAGATCTCGGGTATGGCTACACCTTC.

This clone was recorded once. This chain joins TRBV5-5 and TRBJ1-3, with D perhaps matching TRBD1 (5 bases). With 1 base removed from V and 2 bases from J, the gap between germline ends came to 10 bases. Germline loops: CDR1 SGHKS, CDR2 YYEKEE (reference sequence). The CDR3 totals 15 residues. The CDR3: CASSLTWGAGNTIYF. Here the CDR3 DNA reads TGTGCCAGCAGCTTGACCTGGGGGGCTGGAAACACCATATATTTT.

This clone has a count of ten or more. This sequence joins TRBV6-1 and TRBJ2-4; 8 bases match TRBD1. V was pared by 2 bases and J by 3 bases, with 3 bases of the junction left unmatched. CDR1 MNHNS and CDR2 SASEGT come from the germline V gene. This CDR3 contains 15 residues. CDR3 amino acids: CASSEQGADKNIQYF. The CDR3 region has the DNA TGTGCCAGCAGTGAACAGGGGGCGGACAAAAACATTCAGTACTTC.

This clone was seen at least ten times. This chain links TRBV7-8 with TRBJ1-5; no clear D gene. Trimming removed 5 bases from V and 3 bases from J, with 5 bases in between. The CDR3 contains 12 residues. The V gene's germline CDR1 is SGHVS and CDR2 FQNEAQ. The CDR3 reads CASSLPNQPQHF. The DNA of the CDR3 is TGTGCCAGCAGCCTACCCAATCAGCCCCAGCATTTT.

This clone was picked up a small number of times. This chain links TRBV7-9 with TRBJ1-6; TRBD1 might be the D (6 bases). Trimming left V 4 bases short and J 6 bases short, with 22 bases between. The CDR3 contains 18 residues. CDR1 is SEHNR and CDR2 is FQNEAQ in the germline V gene (reference sequence). In nucleotides, the CDR3 is TGTGCCAGCAGCTCCCCAAACAGGGCTATAGGCCTTAATTCACCCCTCCACTTT. This encodes CASSSPNRAIGLNSPLHF. Using reference TRBV7-9 and TRBJ1-6 for the parts outside the CDR3, the full variable domain is DTGVSQNPRHKITKRGQNVTFRCDPISEHNRLYWYRQTLGQGPEFLTYFQNEAQLEKSRLLSDRFSAERPKGSFSTLEIQRTEQGDSAMYLCASSSPNRAIGLNSPLHFGNGTRLTVT.